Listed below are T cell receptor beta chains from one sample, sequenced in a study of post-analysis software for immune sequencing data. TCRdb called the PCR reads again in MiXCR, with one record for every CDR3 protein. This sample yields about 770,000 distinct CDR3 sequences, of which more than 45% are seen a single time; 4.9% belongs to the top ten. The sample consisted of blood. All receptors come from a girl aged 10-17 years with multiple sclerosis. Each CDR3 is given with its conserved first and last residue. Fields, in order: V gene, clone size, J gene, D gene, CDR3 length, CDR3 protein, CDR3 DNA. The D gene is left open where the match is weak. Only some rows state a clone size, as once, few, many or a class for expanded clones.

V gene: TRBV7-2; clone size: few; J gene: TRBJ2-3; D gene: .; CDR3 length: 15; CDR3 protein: CASSLATSDGDTQYF; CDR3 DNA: TGTGCCAGCAGCTTAGCGACAAGTGACGGCGATACGCAGTATTTT
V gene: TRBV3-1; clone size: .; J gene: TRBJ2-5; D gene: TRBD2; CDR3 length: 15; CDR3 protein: CASSRGGLAAETQYF; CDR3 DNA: TGTGCCAGCAGCAGAGGGGGACTAGCGGCAGAGACCCAGTACTTC
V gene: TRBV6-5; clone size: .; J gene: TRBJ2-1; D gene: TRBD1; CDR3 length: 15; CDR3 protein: CASSRTGTGYNEQFF; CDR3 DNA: TGTGCCAGCAGTAGAACCGGGACAGGGTACAATGAGCAGTTCTTC
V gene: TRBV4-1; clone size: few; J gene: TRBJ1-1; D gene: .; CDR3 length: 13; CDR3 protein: CASSRPIPPEAFF; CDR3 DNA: TGCGCCAGCAGCCGCCCAATCCCCCCTGAAGCTTTCTTT
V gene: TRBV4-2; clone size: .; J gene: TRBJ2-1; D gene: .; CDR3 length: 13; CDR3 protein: CASSQETGRGQFF; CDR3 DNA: TGTGCCAGCAGCCAAGAGACGGGGCGGGGGCAGTTCTTC
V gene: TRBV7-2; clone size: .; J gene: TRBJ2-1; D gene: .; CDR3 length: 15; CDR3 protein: CASSLYGGLGNEQFF; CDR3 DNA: TGTGCCAGCAGCTTATACGGGGGACTTGGCAATGAGCAGTTCTTC
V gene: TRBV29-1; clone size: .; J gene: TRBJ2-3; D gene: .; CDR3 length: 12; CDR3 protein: CSVDGAGDTQYF; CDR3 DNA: TGCAGCGTTGATGGCGCGGGAGATACGCAGTATTTT
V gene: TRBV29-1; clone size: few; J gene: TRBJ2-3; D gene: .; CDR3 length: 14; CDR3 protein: CSSGLTLSTDTQYF; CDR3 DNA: TGCAGCAGCGGGCTAACCCTGAGCACAGATACGCAGTATTTT
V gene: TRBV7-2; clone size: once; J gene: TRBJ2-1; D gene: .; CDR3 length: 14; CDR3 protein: CASSIGILGNEQFF; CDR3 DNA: TGTGCCAGTAGCATAGGGATCCTCGGCAATGAGCAGTTCTTC
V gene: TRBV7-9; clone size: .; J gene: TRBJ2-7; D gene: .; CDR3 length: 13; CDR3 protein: CASSFLVGAEQYF; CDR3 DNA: TGTGCCAGCAGCTTCTTAGTGGGGGCCGAGCAGTACTTC
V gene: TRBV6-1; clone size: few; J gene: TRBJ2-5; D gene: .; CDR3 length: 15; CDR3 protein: CASSGGGGAQETQYF; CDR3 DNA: TGTGCCAGCAGTGGCGGCGGCGGGGCCCAAGAGACCCAGTACTTC
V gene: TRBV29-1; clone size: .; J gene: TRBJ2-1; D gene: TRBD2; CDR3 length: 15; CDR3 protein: CSVGGSGTTYNEQFF; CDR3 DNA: TGCAGCGTGGGGGGTAGCGGGACTACCTACAATGAGCAGTTCTTC
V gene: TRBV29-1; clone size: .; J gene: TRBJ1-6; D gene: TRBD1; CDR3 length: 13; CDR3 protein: CSVRGTANSPLHF; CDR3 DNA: TGCAGCGTTCGAGGGACAGCGAATTCACCCCTCCACTTT
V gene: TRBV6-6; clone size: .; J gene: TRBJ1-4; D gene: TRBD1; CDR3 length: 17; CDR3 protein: CASSYSLRTGYNEKLFF; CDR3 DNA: TGTGCCAGCAGTTACTCACTTCGGACAGGGTATAATGAAAAACTGTTTTTT
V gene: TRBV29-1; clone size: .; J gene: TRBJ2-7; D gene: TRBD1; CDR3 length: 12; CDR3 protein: CSTRTGGGEQYF; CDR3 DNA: TGCAGCACAAGGACAGGGGGAGGCGAGCAGTACTTC
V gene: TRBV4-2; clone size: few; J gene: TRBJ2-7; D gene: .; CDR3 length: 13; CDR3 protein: CASSAGLSYEQYF; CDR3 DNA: TGTGCCAGCAGCGCCGGACTCTCCTACGAGCAGTACTTC
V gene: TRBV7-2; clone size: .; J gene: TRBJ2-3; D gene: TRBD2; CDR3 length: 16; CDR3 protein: CASRLLAGGPTDTQYF; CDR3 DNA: TGTGCCAGCAGACTACTAGCGGGAGGGCCCACAGATACGCAGTATTTT
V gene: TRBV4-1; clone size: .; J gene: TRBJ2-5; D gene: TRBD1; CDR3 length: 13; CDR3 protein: CASRATGEETQYF; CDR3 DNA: TGCGCCAGCAGAGCGACAGGGGAAGAGACCCAGTACTTC
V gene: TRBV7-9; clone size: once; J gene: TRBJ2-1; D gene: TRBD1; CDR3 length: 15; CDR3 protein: CASSPGTGEHNEQFF; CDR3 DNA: TGTGCCAGCAGCCCCGGGACAGGGGAGCACAATGAGCAGTTCTTC
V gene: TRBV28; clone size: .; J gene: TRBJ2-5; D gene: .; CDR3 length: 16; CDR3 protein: CASSKWPLGREETQYF; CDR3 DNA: TGTGCCAGCAGCAAATGGCCCCTGGGGCGCGAAGAGACCCAGTACTTC
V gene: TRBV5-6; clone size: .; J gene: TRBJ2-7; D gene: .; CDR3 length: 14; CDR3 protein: CASSYPGTDYEQYF; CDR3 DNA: TGTGCCAGCAGCTACCCCGGGACTGACTATGAGCAGTACTTC
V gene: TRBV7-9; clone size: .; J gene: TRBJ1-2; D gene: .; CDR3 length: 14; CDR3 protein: CASSFGDRPYGYTF; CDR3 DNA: TGTGCCAGCAGCTTTGGCGACCGGCCCTATGGCTACACCTTC
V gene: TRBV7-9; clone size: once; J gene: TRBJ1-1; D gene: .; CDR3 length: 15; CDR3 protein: CASSASGGEGTEAFF; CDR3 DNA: TGTGCCAGCAGCGCTTCGGGGGGGGAGGGAACTGAAGCTTTCTTT
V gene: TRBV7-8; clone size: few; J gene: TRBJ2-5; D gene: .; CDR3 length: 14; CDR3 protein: CASSRDPGSETQYF; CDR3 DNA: TGTGCCAGCAGCCGGGACCCGGGGTCGGAGACCCAGTACTTC
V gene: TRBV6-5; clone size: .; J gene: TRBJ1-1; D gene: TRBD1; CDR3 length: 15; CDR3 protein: CASSYSRQGNTETFF; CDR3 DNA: TGTGCCAGCAGTTACTCGAGACAGGGAAACACTGAAACTTTCTTT
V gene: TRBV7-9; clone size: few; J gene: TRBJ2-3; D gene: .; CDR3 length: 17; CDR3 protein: CASSLGEAQPSTDTQYF; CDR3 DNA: TGTGCCAGCAGCTTAGGGGAGGCCCAACCTAGCACAGATACGCAGTATTTT
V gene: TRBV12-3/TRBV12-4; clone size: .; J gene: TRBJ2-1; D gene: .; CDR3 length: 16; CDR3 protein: CASSPSVVSSYNEQFF; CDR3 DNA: TGTGCCAGCAGCCCCTCAGTAGTGAGCTCCTACAATGAGCAGTTCTTC
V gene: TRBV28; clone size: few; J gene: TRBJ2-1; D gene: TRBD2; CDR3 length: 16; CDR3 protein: CASSFVSSGRNNEQFF; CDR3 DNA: TGTGCCAGCAGTTTTGTGTCTAGCGGGAGGAACAATGAGCAGTTCTTC
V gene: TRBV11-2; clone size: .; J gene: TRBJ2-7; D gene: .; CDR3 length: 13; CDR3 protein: CASRVGVGYEQYF; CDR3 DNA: TGTGCCAGCCGGGTGGGTGTAGGATACGAGCAGTACTTC
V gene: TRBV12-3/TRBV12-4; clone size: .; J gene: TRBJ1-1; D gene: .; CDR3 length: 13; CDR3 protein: CASIIQGFTEAFF; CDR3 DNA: TGTGCCAGCATCATACAGGGTTTCACTGAAGCTTTCTTT
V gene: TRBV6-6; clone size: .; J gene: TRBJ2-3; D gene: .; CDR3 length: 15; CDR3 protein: CASSYGYRSTDTQYF; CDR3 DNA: TGTGCCAGCAGTTACGGCTACCGAAGCACAGATACGCAGTATTTT
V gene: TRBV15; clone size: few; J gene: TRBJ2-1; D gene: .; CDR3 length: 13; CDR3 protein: CATSRTSYNEQFF; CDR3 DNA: TGTGCCACCAGCAGGACCTCCTACAATGAGCAGTTCTTC
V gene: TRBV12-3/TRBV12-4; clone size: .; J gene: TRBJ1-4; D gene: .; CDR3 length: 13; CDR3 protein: CASSGRAAEKLFF; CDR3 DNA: TGTGCCAGCAGCGGGAGGGCCGCCGAAAAACTGTTTTTT
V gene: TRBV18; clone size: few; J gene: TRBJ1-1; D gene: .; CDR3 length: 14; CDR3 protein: CASSPRAGNTEAFF; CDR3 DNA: TGTGCCAGCTCCCCAAGGGCCGGAAACACTGAAGCTTTCTTT
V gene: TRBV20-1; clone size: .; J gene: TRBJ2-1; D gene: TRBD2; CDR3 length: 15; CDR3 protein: CSARVAGGPPNEQFF; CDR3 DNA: TGCAGTGCTAGAGTGGCGGGAGGGCCTCCCAATGAGCAGTTCTTC
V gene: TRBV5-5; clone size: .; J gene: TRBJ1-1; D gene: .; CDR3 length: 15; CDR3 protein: CASSWPLTPGTEAFF; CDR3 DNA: TGTGCCAGCAGTTGGCCATTGACCCCGGGCACTGAAGCTTTCTTT
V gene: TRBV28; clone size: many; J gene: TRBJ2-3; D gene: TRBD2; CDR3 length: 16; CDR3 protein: CASSPLAGGGTDTQYF; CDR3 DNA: TGTGCCAGCAGCCCCTTAGCGGGAGGAGGCACAGATACGCAGTATTTT
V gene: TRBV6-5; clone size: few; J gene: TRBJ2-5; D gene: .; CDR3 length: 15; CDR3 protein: CASSLTTPRKETQYF; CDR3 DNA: TGTGCCAGCAGCTTGACTACCCCGAGGAAAGAGACCCAGTACTTC
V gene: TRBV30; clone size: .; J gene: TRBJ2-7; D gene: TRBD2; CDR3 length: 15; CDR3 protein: CAWSSGLASTYEQYF; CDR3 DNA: TGTGCCTGGAGTTCAGGACTAGCTTCGACCTACGAGCAGTACTTC
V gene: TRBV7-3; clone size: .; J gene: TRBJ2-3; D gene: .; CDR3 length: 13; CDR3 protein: CASSLQAPDTQYF; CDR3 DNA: TGTGCCAGCAGCTTACAGGCCCCAGATACGCAGTATTTT
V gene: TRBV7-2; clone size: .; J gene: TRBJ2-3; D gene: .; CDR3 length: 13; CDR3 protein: CASSLERAPSKYF; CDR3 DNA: TGTGCCAGCAGCTTAGAACGGGCTCCATCTAAGTATTTT
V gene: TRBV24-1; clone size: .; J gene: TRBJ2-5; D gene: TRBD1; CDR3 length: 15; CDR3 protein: CATSDSRGIQETQYF; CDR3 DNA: TGTGCCACCAGTGATTCCAGGGGGATCCAAGAGACCCAGTACTTC
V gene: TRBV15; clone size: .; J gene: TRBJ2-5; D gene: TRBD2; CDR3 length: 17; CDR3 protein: CATSRDALAGVRETQYF; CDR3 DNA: TGTGCCACCAGCAGAGATGCGCTAGCGGGAGTTCGGGAGACCCAGTACTTC
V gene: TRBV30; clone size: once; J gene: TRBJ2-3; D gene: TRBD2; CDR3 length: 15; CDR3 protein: CAWSGLAGTTDTQYF; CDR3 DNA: TGTGCCTGGTCCGGACTAGCGGGAACGACAGATACGCAGTATTTT
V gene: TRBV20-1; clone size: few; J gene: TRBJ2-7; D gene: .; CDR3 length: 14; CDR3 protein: CSARQPSAHYEQYF; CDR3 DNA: TGCAGTGCTAGACAGCCCTCGGCCCACTACGAGCAGTACTTC
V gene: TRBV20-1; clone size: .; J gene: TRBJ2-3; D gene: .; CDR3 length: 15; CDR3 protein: CSASSLSGNTDTQYF; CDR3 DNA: TGCAGTGCTAGTTCTCTTAGCGGAAACACAGATACGCAGTATTTT
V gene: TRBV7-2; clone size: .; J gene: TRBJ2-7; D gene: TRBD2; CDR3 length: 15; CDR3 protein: CASTQGGLASYEQYF; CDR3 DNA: TGTGCCAGCACCCAGGGTGGACTAGCGTCCTACGAGCAGTACTTC
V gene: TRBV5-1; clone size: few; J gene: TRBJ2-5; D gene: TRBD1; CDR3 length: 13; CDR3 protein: CASSWGQGETQYF; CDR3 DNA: TGCGCCAGCAGCTGGGGACAGGGAGAGACCCAGTACTTC
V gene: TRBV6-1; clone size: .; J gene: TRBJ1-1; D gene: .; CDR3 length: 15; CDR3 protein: CASSEAGGVWTEAFF; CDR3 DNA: TGTGCCAGCAGTGAAGCCGGGGGGGTCTGGACTGAAGCTTTCTTT
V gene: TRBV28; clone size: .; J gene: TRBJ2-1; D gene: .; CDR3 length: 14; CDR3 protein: CASSWDPQDDEQFF; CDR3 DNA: TGTGCCAGCAGTTGGGACCCACAGGACGATGAGCAGTTCTTC
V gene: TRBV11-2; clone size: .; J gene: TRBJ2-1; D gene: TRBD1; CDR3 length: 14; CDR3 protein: CASSFRDRVKTQFF; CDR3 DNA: TGTGCCAGCAGCTTCCGGGACAGGGTAAAGACCCAGTTCTTC
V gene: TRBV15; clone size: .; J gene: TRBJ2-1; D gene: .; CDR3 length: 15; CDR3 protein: CATSREWRGYNEQFF; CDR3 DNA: TGTGCCACCAGCAGAGAATGGCGGGGCTACAATGAGCAGTTCTTC
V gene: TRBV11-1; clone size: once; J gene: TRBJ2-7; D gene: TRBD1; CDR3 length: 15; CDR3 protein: CASSQEDRENYEQYF; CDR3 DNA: TGTGCCAGCAGCCAGGAGGACAGGGAGAACTACGAGCAGTACTTC
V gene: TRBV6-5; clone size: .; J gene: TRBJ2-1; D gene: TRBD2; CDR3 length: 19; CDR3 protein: CASSYSPPGGLAGGIEQFF; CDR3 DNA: TGTGCCAGCAGTTACTCCCCCCCAGGGGGACTAGCGGGAGGTATTGAGCAGTTCTTC
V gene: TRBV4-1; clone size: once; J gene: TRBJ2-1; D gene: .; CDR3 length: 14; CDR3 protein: CASSQDRGQETQFF; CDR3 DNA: TGCGCCAGCAGCCAAGATAGGGGACAAGAGACCCAGTTCTTC
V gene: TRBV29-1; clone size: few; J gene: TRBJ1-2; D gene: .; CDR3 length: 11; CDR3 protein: CSVDPGYGYTF; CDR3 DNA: TGCAGCGTTGACCCGGGGTATGGCTACACCTTC
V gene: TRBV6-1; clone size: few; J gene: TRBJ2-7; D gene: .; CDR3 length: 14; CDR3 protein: CASSVHGKSYEQYF; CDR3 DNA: TGTGCCAGCAGTGTACACGGCAAGTCCTACGAGCAGTACTTC
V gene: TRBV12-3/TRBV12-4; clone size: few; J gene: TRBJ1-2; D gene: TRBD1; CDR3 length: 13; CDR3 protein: CASSTDRSAGYTF; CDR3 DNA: TGTGCCAGCAGTACGGACAGGAGTGCTGGCTACACCTTC